This T cell receptor beta chain was observed in a study of technical replicates of blood from several donors. TCRdb's copy holds only in-frame clones and misses some; the assay was immunoSEQ multiplex PCR. The data show roughly 87,000 clones, about 94% seen once. The CDR3 covers 18 residues. V shed 1 base and J 7 bases; nucleotides not matched to a gene: 10. Germline assignment: CDR1 MGHRA and CDR2 YSYEKL. The clonotype was recovered from a human donor in good health. J is TRBJ2-2 and V is TRBV4-1; the match to TRBD2 covers 12 bases. Sequencing used T cells isolated from PBMCs. The CDR3 sequence: CASSQGPLAGGQGGELFF. The CDR3 DNA sequence: TGCGCCAGCAGCCAAGGCCCCCTAGCGGGGGGGCAGGGCGGGGAGCTGTTTTTT.